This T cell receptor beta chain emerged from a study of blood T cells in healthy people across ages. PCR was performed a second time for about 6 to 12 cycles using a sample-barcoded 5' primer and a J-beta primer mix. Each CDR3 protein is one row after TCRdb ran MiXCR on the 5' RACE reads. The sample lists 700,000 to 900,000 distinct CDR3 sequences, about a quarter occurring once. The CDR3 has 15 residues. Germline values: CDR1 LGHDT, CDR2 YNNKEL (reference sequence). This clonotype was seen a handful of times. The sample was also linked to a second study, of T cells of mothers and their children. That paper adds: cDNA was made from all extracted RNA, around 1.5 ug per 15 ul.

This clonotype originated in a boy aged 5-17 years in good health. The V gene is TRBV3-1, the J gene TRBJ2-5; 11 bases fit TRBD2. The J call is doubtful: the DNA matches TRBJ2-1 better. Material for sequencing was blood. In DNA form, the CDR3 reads TGTGCCAGCAGCTCCAGACTAGCGGGGCTTAATGAGCAGTTCTTC. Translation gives CASSSRLAGLNEQFF.